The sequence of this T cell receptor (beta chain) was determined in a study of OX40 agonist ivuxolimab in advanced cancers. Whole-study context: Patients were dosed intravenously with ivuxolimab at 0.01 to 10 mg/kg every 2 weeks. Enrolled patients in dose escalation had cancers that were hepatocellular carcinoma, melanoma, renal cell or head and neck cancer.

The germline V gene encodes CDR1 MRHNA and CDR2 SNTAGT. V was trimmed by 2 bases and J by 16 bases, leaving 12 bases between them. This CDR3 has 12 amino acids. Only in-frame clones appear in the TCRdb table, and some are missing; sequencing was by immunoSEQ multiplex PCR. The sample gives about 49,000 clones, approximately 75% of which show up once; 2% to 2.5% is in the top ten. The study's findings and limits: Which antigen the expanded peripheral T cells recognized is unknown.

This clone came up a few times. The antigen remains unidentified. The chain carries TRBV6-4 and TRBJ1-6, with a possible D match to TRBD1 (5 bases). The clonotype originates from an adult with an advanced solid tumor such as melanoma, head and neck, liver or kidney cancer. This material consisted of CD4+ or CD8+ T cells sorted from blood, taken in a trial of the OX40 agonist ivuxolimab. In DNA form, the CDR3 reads TGTGCCAGCAGTGACGAGGGGAGGGTTCTCCACTTT. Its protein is CASSDEGRVLHF.